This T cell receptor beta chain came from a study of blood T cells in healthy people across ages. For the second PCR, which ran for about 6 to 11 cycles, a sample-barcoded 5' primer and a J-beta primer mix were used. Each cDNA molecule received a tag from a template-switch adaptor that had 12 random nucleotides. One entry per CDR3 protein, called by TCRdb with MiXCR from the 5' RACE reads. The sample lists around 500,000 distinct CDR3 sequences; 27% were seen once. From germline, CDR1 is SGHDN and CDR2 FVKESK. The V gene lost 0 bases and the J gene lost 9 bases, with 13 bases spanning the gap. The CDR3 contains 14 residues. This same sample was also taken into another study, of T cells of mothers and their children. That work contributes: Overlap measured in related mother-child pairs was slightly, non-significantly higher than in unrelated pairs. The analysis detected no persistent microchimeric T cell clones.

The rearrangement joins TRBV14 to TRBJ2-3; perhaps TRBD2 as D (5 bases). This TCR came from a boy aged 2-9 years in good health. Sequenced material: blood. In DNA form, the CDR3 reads TGTGCCAGCAGCCAAGAACTAGGACTTTTGACGCAGTATTTT. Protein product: CASSQELGLLTQYF. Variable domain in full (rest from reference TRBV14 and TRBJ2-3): EAGVTQFPSHSVIEKGQTVTLRCDPISGHDNLYWYRRVMGKEIKFLLHFVKESKQDESGMPNNRFLAERTGGTYSTLKVQPAELEDSGVYFCASSQELGLLTQYFGPGTRLTVL.